The 7 T cell receptor beta chains below come from one sample, sequenced in a study of T cell repertoires in cytomegalovirus infection. Each CDR3 protein gets one entry after TCRdb re-called the reads with MiXCR. The table has some 400,000 distinct CDR3 sequences, 15% to 20% seen once. What was sequenced was PBMCs. Every receptor here comes from a human donor in good health (CMV status not recorded). Some clones in this sample may be carry-over from other donors' samples.

The J gene is TRBJ2-3, the V gene TRBV29-1, with D possibly matching TRBD2 (6 bases). Germline V gene lookup returns CDR1 SQVTM and CDR2 ANQGSEA. Trimming shortened V by 2 bases and J by 4 bases, and 13 bases separated the two germline ends. The CDR3 spans 14 residues. CDR3 DNA sequence: TGCAGCGTTGAACCGGGACTGCACTCAGATACGCAGTATTTT. It is translated as CSVEPGLHSDTQYF.

CDR3: CASSPASYNEQFF. The CDR3 DNA is TGTGCCAGCTCACCAGCTTCCTACAATGAGCAGTTCTTC. This rearrangement joins TRBV18 to TRBJ2-1; D gene ambiguous. The CDR3 has 13 residues. The germline V gene encodes CDR1 KGHSH and CDR2 LQKENI. V lost 2 bases and J lost 1, with 3 bases in between.

In this sample, this clonotype turned up once. This may be a read error: a much more frequent sequence differs by one nucleotide. V gene TRBV6-8 combines with J gene TRBJ1-1, with TRBD1 identical over 9 bases. CDR1 and CDR2 from the germline V gene are MNHGY and SAAAGT. The V segment lost 4 bases and the J segment 5 bases; nucleotides outside the gene matches: 14. The CDR3 sequence is 17 residues long. The CDR3: CASSCSGTGTVKTEAFF. In DNA, the CDR3 is TGTGCCAGCAGTTGCTCTGGGACAGGGACGGTTAAGACTGAAGCTTTCTTT.

The chain uses TRBV28 and TRBJ2-7; D not resolved. V was pared by 1 base and J by 4 bases, with 11 bases between. In germline, CDR1 is MDHEN, CDR2 SYDVKM. The length of the CDR3 is 14 residues. The CDR3, as DNA: TGTGCCAGCAGTTTATCCCGAAACCCTTACGAGCAGTACTTC. Its translation: CASSLSRNPYEQYF. The complete variable domain, with remaining parts taken from reference TRBV28 and TRBJ2-7, reads DVKVTQSSRYLVKRTGEKVFLECVQDMDHENMFWYRQDPGLGLRLIYFSYDVKMKEKGDIPEGYSVSREKKERFSLILESASTNQTSMYLCASSLSRNPYEQYFGPGTRLTVT.

The V gene is TRBV12-3 or TRBV12-4, the J gene TRBJ2-1; TRBD2 aligns across 13 bases. V was clipped by 4 bases and J by 7 bases; unmatched bases: 10. The CDR3 runs 17 residues. The CDR3 region is CASSSRTSGRGPNEQFF. CDR3 nucleotide sequence: TGTGCCAGCAGTTCTAGGACTAGCGGGAGAGGGCCGAATGAGCAGTTCTTC.

The rearrangement joins TRBV20-1 to TRBJ2-3, with 10 bases identical to TRBD2. Per the germline V gene, CDR1 is DFQATT and CDR2 is SNEGSKA (reference sequence). Trimming at V came to 6 bases and at J to 8 bases, leaving 17 bases not matched to a gene. The CDR3 has 16 amino acids. The CDR3 DNA reads TGCAGTGCCACCTCCGGGACTAGCGTGATTTGGGGTACGCAGTATTTT. Translation gives CSATSGTSVIWGTQYF.

In this sample, this clonotype turned up many times. V usage is TRBV6-1 and J usage is TRBJ2-5; 11 bases align to TRBD1. Unmatched junction bases numbered 11, after V lost 4 bases and J lost 4 bases. The CDR3 runs to 17 residues. Germline V lookup: CDR1 MNHNS, CDR2 SASEGT. The chain's CDR3 is CASSGRSPGQGGETQYF. The CDR3 nucleotides read TGTGCCAGCAGTGGCCGGTCGCCGGGACAGGGGGGAGAGACCCAGTACTTC.